Presented here are 2 T cell receptor beta chains from one specimen sequenced in a study of response to subunit inactivated influenza vaccine. TCRdb fed the RT-PCR reads into MiXCR, producing one record per CDR3 protein. The table has roughly 170,000 distinct CDR3 sequences, about 9% seen once; the top ten hold roughly a tenth. This specimen was non-naive T cells sorted from PBMCs, taken on the day of vaccination. The receptors were sampled from a man over 45 who received an inactivated influenza vaccine.

This clonotype has only a few counts. This rearrangement joins TRBV27 to TRBJ1-1; D is undetermined. Deletions cut 4 bases from V and 1 base from J, with 10 bases between. In germline, CDR1 is MNHEY, CDR2 SMNVEV (reference sequence). There are 14 residues in the CDR3. The CDR3 coding sequence is TGTGCCAGCAGTTCCTGGGCAGGGAACACTGAAGCTTTCTTT. This sequence encodes CASSSWAGNTEAFF.

The chain combines TRBV27 with TRBJ2-7; D is possibly TRBD1 or TRBD2 (5 bases each). Germline V gene data show CDR1 as MNHEY and CDR2 as SMNVEV (reference sequence). Trimming took 6 bases from V and 4 from J, leaving 13 bases between them. The CDR3 extends over 13 amino acids. The DNA for the CDR3 is TGTGCCAGCAGGTCTGGGGGAGAGTACGAGCAGTACTTC. This translates into CASRSGGEYEQYF.